This TCR beta chain appears in the sequencing data of a study of CD8+CD57+ T cells in acquired aplastic anemia. About the study: Sorted CD4+ and CD8+ cells gave a mean 3.2 ug DNA, range 0.2 to 27.4 ug. Healthy CD8+ samples averaged around 10 million reads.

Genomic DNA was employed as the template in profiling TCR beta VDJ and CDR3. TCRdb re-called the reads through MiXCR, storing one row per CDR3 protein. The repertoire holds some 220,000 distinct CDR3 sequences, with 34% as singletons. The CDR3 covers 16 residues. The trim removed 4 bases at V and 4 bases at J, leaving 11 bases unmatched. Germline-derived CDR1 and CDR2 are SGHRS and YFSETQ. Many counts were recorded for this clonotype. Sequencing was done on a sample of sorted CD4+, CD8+, or CD8+CD57+ T cells (not recorded which) from PBMCs. The source is a human donor in good health, serving as a control. The genes are TRBV5-1 and TRBJ2-3, with TRBD2 matching over 8 bases. The CDR3 DNA reads TGCGCCAGCAGCGCGAGGGTCGGGACTAGTGCAGATACGCAGTATTTT. As protein: CASSARVGTSADTQYF.